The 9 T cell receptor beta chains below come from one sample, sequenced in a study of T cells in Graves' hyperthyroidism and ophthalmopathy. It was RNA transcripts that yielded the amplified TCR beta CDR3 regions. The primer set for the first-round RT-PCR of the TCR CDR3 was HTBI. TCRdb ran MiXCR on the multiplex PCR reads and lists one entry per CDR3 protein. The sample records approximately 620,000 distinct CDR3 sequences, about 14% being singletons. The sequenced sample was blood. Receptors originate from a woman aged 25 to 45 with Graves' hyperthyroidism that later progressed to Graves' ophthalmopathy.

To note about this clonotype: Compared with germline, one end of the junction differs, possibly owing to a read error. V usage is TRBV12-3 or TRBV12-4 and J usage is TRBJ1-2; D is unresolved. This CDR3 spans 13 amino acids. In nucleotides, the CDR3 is TGTGCCAGCAGTTTGTCGGGGAACTATGGCTACATCTTC. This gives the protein CASSLSGNYGYIF.

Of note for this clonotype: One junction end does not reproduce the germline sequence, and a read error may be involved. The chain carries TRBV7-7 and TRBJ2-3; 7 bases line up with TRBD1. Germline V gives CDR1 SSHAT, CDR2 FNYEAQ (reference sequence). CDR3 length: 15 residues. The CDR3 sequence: CASSPGQGVTDTQYF. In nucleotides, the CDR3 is TGTGCTAGCAGCCCCGGCCAGGGGGTAACAGATACGCAGTATTTT.

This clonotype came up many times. CDR3 residues: CSVERDRSYEQYF. DNA for the CDR3: TGCAGCGTTGAGAGGGACAGATCCTACGAGCAGTACTTC. V and J are TRBV29-1 and TRBJ2-7, with 7 bases identical to TRBD1. This CDR3 has 13 residues. Trimming took 3 bases from V and 1 from J; bases not matched to a gene: 3. Per the germline V gene, CDR1 is SQVTM and CDR2 is ANQGSEA.

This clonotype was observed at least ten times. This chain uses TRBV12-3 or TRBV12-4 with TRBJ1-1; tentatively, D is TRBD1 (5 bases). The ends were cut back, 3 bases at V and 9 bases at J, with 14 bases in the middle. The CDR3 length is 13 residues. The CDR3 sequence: CASSLGAQVKAFF. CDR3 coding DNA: TGTGCCAGCAGTTTGGGCGCACAGGTTAAAGCTTTCTTT.

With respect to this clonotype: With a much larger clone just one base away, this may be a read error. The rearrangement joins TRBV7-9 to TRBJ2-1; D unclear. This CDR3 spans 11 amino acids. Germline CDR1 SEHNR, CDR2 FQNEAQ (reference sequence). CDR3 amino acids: CACRRNNEQFF. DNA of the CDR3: TGTGCCTGCAGACGAAACAATGAGCAGTTCTTC.

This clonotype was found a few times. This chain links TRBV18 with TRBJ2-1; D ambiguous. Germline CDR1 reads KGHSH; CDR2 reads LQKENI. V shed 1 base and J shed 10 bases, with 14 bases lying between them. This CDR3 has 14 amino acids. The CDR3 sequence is CASSPQSKLGEQFF. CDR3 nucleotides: TGTGCCAGCTCACCACAATCTAAGTTAGGAGAGCAGTTCTTC.

CDR3 in DNA: TGTGCCAGCAGGATTTTAGAGGAGCCCCAGCATTTT. This sequence encodes CASRILEEPQHF. V usage is TRBV2 and J usage is TRBJ1-5; D unresolved. The CDR3 has 12 residues. Germline V CDR1 and CDR2: SNHLY, FYNNEI. Trimming stripped 6 bases from V and 8 bases from J, with 11 bases between.

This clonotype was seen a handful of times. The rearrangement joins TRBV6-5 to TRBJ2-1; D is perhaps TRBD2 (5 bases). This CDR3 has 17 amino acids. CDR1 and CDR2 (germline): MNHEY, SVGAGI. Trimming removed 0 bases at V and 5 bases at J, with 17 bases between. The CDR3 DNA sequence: TGTGCCAGCAGTTACTCGATTCCGGGTACGGGGAACAATGAGCAGTTCTTC. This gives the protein CASSYSIPGTGNNEQFF.

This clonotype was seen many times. The CDR3 is CASSLGTGGGYTF. The CDR3 DNA reads TGTGCCAGCAGCCTAGGAACCGGCGGGGGCTACACCTTC. The chain employs TRBV12-3 or TRBV12-4 and TRBJ1-2; D is uncertain. V lost 6 bases and J lost 8, with 16 bases in between. This CDR3 contains 13 residues.